This T cell receptor beta chain was documented in a study of cytomegalovirus exposure and HLA in healthy donors. The wider study: One earlier analysis, a look at around 170 million T cells, found about 110 million unique TCR beta sequences. Findings of the study overall: There was a cluster of highly shared sequence variants that was likely a sequencing artifact.

The primer mix had 60 Vbeta and 13 Jbeta primers. The repertoire was sequenced with immunoSEQ multiplex PCR; TCRdb's copy has only in-frame clones and lacks some. The profile shows roughly 130,000 clones, 80% of them singletons. A single count supports this clone. No antigen is known for it. The origin of this receptor is a woman between 40 and 50 years old in good health and CMV-seronegative. Sequenced sample: PBMCs.

The CDR3 loop reads CASSEGEGNTIYF. Here the CDR3 DNA reads TGTGCCAGCAGCGAGGGGGAGGGAAACACCATATATTTT. The V and J genes are TRBV9 and TRBJ1-3; tentative D call: TRBD1 (6 bases). The CDR3 is 13 residues long. The germline gives CDR1 SGDLS, CDR2 YYNGEE. The V end lost 3 bases, the J end lost 4 bases, and 8 bases lay between the germline ends. Using reference TRBV9 and TRBJ1-3 for the parts outside the CDR3, the full variable domain is DSGVTQTPKHLITATGQRVTLRCSPRSGDLSVYWYQQSLDQGLQFLIQYYNGEERAKGNILERFSAQQFPDLHSELNLSSLELGDSALYFCASSEGEGNTIYFGEGSWLTVV.